This TCR beta chain was observed in a study of neurological immune-mediated disorders. Findings and caveats of the study: The study found the most TCR clonal expansion in HTLV-1-associated myelopathy and the least in multiple sclerosis, below healthy controls. Private repertoires in all groups were suggested, as expanded clones shared no CDR3 amino acid sequences across subjects.

The cDNA was produced through 5'RACE with 10-nucleotide random UMIs. TCRdb recomputed calls from the 5' RACE reads with MiXCR, one row per CDR3 protein. The table lists around 33,000 distinct CDR3 sequences, around 7.8% of them singletons. CDR3 size: 18 residues. The germline CDR1 and CDR2 sequences are SGHRS and YFSETQ. V was clipped by 3 bases and J by 7 bases, with 28 bases between them. Volunteers from a blood bank in Maryland, USA, constituted the healthy controls. This clonotype has a count of ten or more. Its antigen is not known. The chain recombines TRBV5-1 with TRBJ1-1, with D maybe TRBD1 (5 bases). The clonotype was recovered from a woman aged 40 to 50 in good health. Input material: PBMCs. Written as DNA, the CDR3 is TGCGCCAGCAGCTCGGGGCGGATAGGGTACTCCAAGATCGTTGAAGCTTTCTTT. It yields the protein CASSSGRIGYSKIVEAFF.